This T cell receptor (beta chain) was found in a study of cytomegalovirus exposure and HLA in healthy donors. Deletions cut 7 bases from V and 3 bases from J, with 7 bases between. From germline, CDR1 is SNHLY and CDR2 FYNNEI. The CDR3 consists of 12 residues. PCR primers comprised 60 Vbeta and 13 Jbeta primers. Measured with immunoSEQ multiplex PCR; TCRdb has only the in-frame clones, and not every one. The sample contains tens of thousands of clones, around four fifths of which appear only once. The sequence was obtained from a male donor in good health and CMV-seronegative. This chain links TRBV2 with TRBJ1-5, with a weak D call TRBD1 (5 bases). Sequenced input: PBMCs. CDR3 sequence reads: CASKGANQPQHF. The CDR3 DNA reads TGTGCCAGCAAAGGGGCCAATCAGCCCCAGCATTTT.